Listed below are T cell receptor beta chains from one sample, sequenced in a study of shared clonotypes between healthy human individuals. Sequenced by immunoSEQ multiplex PCR; TCRdb stores in-frame clones only, minus some. The sample includes about 2.4 million clones, just over 90% seen only once; the top ten take around 0.15%. The specimen was naive CD4+ T cells sorted from blood. Receptors originate from a man between 18 and 29 years old in good health. CDR3s include the opening cysteine and the closing phenylalanine or tryptophan. A D gene is named only where the DNA matches it firmly. For some rows the clone size is stated as once, few or many, or as a class when expanded; others skip it.

>.|12|TRBJ1-1|TRBD1|TRBV5-1
TGCGCCAGCGTTGGACAGGGTGGATCGGCTTTCTTT
CASVGQGGSAFF
>.|14|TRBJ2-3|TRBD2|TRBV9
TGTGCCAGCACCGGGGGACTAGGGACAGATACGCAGTATTTT
CASTGGLGTDTQYF
>.|13|TRBJ2-7|.|TRBV10-3
TGTGCCATCAGTGACAGGCCACCCTACGAGCAGTACTTC
CAISDRPPYEQYF
>.|15|TRBJ1-2|TRBD1|TRBV5-1
TGCGCCAGCAGCCTCGAGACAGGGGGCGCATCTGGCTACACCTTC
CASSLETGGASGYTF
>.|12|TRBJ2-1|.|TRBV5-1
TGCGCCAGCAGCTTGGAGGTAGGGCAGCAGTTCTTC
CASSLEVGQQFF
>.|16|TRBJ2-3|.|TRBV21-1
TGTGCCAGCAGCAACTCGGTCAAGCGGGAGACAGATACGCAGTATTTT
CASSNSVKRETDTQYF
>few|13|TRBJ1-5|.|TRBV2
TGTGCCAGCAGTGAACAGGGAGGGCAGCCCCAGCATTTT
CASSEQGGQPQHF
>.|16|TRBJ1-1|.|TRBV9
TGTGCCAGCAGCTCCGGAGGGGAGGCATTAAACACTGAAGCTTTCTTT
CASSSGGEALNTEAFF
>.|15|TRBJ2-5|TRBD2|TRBV10-3
TGTGCCATCAGTGAGATTGCGGGAGCTTCAGAGACCCAGTACTTC
CAISEIAGASETQYF
>.|15|TRBJ2-7|.|TRBV5-4
TGTGCCAGCAGCTCAGGGCCCCCTTCCGCCTACGAGCAGTACTTC
CASSSGPPSAYEQYF
>.|15|TRBJ2-1|TRBD2|TRBV2
TGTGCCAGCAGCATAGCGGGAGGGTTCTACAATGAGCAGTTCTTC
CASSIAGGFYNEQFF
>.|15|TRBJ1-3|.|TRBV9
TGTGCCAGCAGCGTAGATGGAAGGAGTGGAAACACCATATATTTT
CASSVDGRSGNTIYF
>once|13|TRBJ2-3|.|TRBV5-6
TGTGCCAGCCCACAGGTGAGCACAGATACGCAGTATTTT
CASPQVSTDTQYF
>.|13|TRBJ2-7|TRBD1|TRBV14
TGTGCCAGCTCGAGGACAGGCCCCCTCGAGCAGTACTTC
CASSRTGPLEQYF
>.|12|TRBJ2-1|.|TRBV18
TGTGCCAGCTCACTAAGGGGTGGTGAGCAGTTCTTC
CASSLRGGEQFF
>.|16|TRBJ2-3|TRBD1|TRBV5-1
TGCGCCAGCAGCCTTACCGGGACAGGGATGGCAGATACGCAGTATTTT
CASSLTGTGMADTQYF
>.|18|TRBJ2-6|TRBD2|TRBV11-3
TGTGCCAGCAGCCGACCGACTAGCGTCGCCTCTGGGGCCAACGTCCTGACTTTC
CASSRPTSVASGANVLTF
>.|12|TRBJ1-1|.|TRBV30
TGTGCCTGCCAGCCCCGGGGCACTGAAGCTTTCTTT
CACQPRGTEAFF
>once|12|TRBJ1-2|.|TRBV28
TGTGCCAGCACTGAGGCTAACTATGGCTACACCTTC
CASTEANYGYTF
>.|16|TRBJ2-7|TRBD1|TRBV6-5
TGTGCCAGCAGTTACTTTTCGACAGGGGGCCCCTACGAGCAGTACTTC
CASSYFSTGGPYEQYF
>.|13|TRBJ2-3|.|TRBV6-5
TGTGCCAGCAGTTTTCCAGGGACAGATACGCAGTATTTT
CASSFPGTDTQYF
>.|12|TRBJ2-3|.|TRBV10-3
TGTGCCATCATGGGCGGGGCAGATACGCAGTATTTT
CAIMGGADTQYF
>.|12|TRBJ2-3|TRBD2|TRBV6-4
TGTGCCAGCAGTGACGCCCGGGGGGGGCAGTATTTT
CASSDARGGQYF
>.|13|TRBJ1-2|.|TRBV14
TGTGCCAGCAGCATAGACACAAACTATGGCTACACCTTC
CASSIDTNYGYTF
>.|14|TRBJ2-7|.|TRBV19
TGTGCCAGTAGTACTCGACAACCACCGGGGGAGCAGTACTTC
CASSTRQPPGEQYF
>.|17|TRBJ2-2|TRBD1|TRBV7-8
TGTGCCAGCAGCTTAGCGCGGAGGGACAGGGCCACCGGGGAGCTGTTTTTT
CASSLARRDRATGELFF
>.|15|TRBJ1-1|.|TRBV18
TGTGCCAGCTCACCACCGTCCGGTTTCGGCACTGAAGCTTTCTTT
CASSPPSGFGTEAFF
>.|14|TRBJ2-7|TRBD2|TRBV5-1
TGCGCCAGCAGCTTGCTAGCGGGTCCCTACGAGCAGTACTTC
CASSLLAGPYEQYF
>.|16|TRBJ2-7|TRBD1|TRBV28
TGTGCCAGCAGTTTCTCCGGACAGGGGGTTCAGTACGAGCAGTACTTC
CASSFSGQGVQYEQYF
>.|14|TRBJ2-4|.|TRBV18
TGTGCCAGCTCACCAGGGGCAGAGAAAAACATTCAGTACTTC
CASSPGAEKNIQYF
>.|15|TRBJ1-1|TRBD1|TRBV11-2
TGTGCCAGCAGCCTACTACAGGGGAAGAACACTGAAGCTTTCTTT
CASSLLQGKNTEAFF
>once|13|TRBJ2-5|.|TRBV6-6
TGTGCCAGCAGTTACGGGGGCGGAGAGACCCAGTACTTC
CASSYGGGETQYF
>.|17|TRBJ2-1|TRBD1|TRBV18
TGTGCCAGCTCACCAGCCTCGGGACAGAAAACCTACAATGAGCAGTTCTTC
CASSPASGQKTYNEQFF
>.|16|TRBJ2-2|.|TRBV27
TGTGCCAGCAGTTCACCCGGACAAACGAACACCGGGGAGCTGTTTTTT
CASSSPGQTNTGELFF
>.|13|TRBJ1-2|.|TRBV7-3
TGTGCCAGCAGCTTAGGGACCTCGTATGGCTACACCTTC
CASSLGTSYGYTF
>.|15|TRBJ2-3|.|TRBV5-1
TGCGCCAGCAGCAATATGGACAGACGCACAGATACGCAGTATTTT
CASSNMDRRTDTQYF
>.|16|TRBJ2-1|TRBD2|TRBV25-1
TGTGCCAGCAGTGAATCGGGAGGGTCTTACTACAATGAGCAGTTCTTC
CASSESGGSYYNEQFF
>.|15|TRBJ2-5|TRBD2|TRBV18
TGTGCCAGCTCACCACTAGCGGGGGTAATGGAGACCCAGTACTTC
CASSPLAGVMETQYF
>once|12|TRBJ2-7|.|TRBV30
TGTGCCTGGAGTGCACTGGGCTACGAGCAGTACTTC
CAWSALGYEQYF
>.|16|TRBJ1-2|.|TRBV7-9
TGTGCCAGCAGCTCAAACAGGGTTCCAACCGACTATGGCTACACCTTC
CASSSNRVPTDYGYTF
>.|16|TRBJ2-3|TRBD2|TRBV27
TGTGCCAGCAGTTTAGTCACTAGCGCGCACACAGATACGCAGTATTTT
CASSLVTSAHTDTQYF
>.|13|TRBJ1-2|.|TRBV10-3
TGTGCCATCAGCCTACAGGGATCTGGGGGCTACACCTTC
CAISLQGSGGYTF
>.|15|TRBJ2-7|.|TRBV7-9
TGTGCCAGCAGCTTAGCGGAGGCACCTTCTGACGAGCAGTACTTC
CASSLAEAPSDEQYF
>.|15|TRBJ1-2|TRBD1|TRBV12-5
TGTGCTAGTGGTCCTGGACAGGGAGCTAACTATGGCTACACCTTC
CASGPGQGANYGYTF
>.|15|TRBJ1-4|.|TRBV11-2
TGTGCCAGCCGACCCCCAGGGTTGGTTAATGAAAAACTGTTTTTT
CASRPPGLVNEKLFF
>.|13|TRBJ2-3|.|TRBV6-6
TGTGCCAGCAGGAGGGGGGGCACAGATACGCAGTATTTT
CASRRGGTDTQYF
>.|16|TRBJ1-2|.|TRBV2
TGTGCCAGCAGTGTTGATATGGTACAGACGAACTATGGCTACACCTTC
CASSVDMVQTNYGYTF
>once|18|TRBJ2-3|TRBD2|TRBV7-3
TGTGCCAGCAGCTTACCCCCAGCTAGCGGGGGGCTCACAGATACGCAGTATTTT
CASSLPPASGGLTDTQYF
>.|15|TRBJ1-3|.|TRBV29-1
TGCAGCGTTCAGGGCCAGTCAAGCGGTGGAAACACCATATATTTT
CSVQGQSSGGNTIYF
>.|16|TRBJ2-7|.|TRBV5-5
TGTGCCAGCAGCCGAGGGGGACAAGAGGGTGGATACGAGCAGTACTTC
CASSRGGQEGGYEQYF